Listed here are 8 T cell receptor beta chains from one sample, sequenced in a study. TCRdb fed the RT-PCR reads into MiXCR, producing one record per CDR3 protein. The data contain more than 600,000 distinct CDR3 sequences, approximately 15% of them singletons. Sequencing was done on a sample of memory CD4+ T cells from blood. Every receptor here comes from a female donor in good health, serving as a healthy control.

This clonotype has ten or more counts. The chain combines TRBV20-1 with TRBJ2-7; TRBD1 agrees at 7 bases. The germline V gene has CDR1 DFQATT and CDR2 SNEGSKA (reference sequence). The CDR3 consists of 15 residues. V shed 1 base and J 0 bases; nucleotides not matched to a gene: 6. CDR3 in DNA: TGCAGTGCTAGAGCTCCGGGACAGATCTCCTACGAGCAGTACTTC. It encodes CSARAPGQISYEQYF.

In its sample, this clonotype was seen many times. The rearrangement joins TRBV7-9 to TRBJ1-5; possibly TRBD1 for D (5 bases). CDR1 and CDR2 from the germline V gene are SEHNR and FQNEAQ (reference sequence). Trimming removed 4 bases at V and 6 bases at J, with 10 bases between. The CDR3 is made up of 13 amino acids. The CDR3 here is CASSSSRVQPQHF. The CDR3 coding sequence is TGTGCCAGCAGCTCCTCCAGGGTTCAGCCCCAGCATTTT. Variable domain in full (rest from reference TRBV7-9 and TRBJ1-5): DTGVSQNPRHKITKRGQNVTFRCDPISEHNRLYWYRQTLGQGPEFLTYFQNEAQLEKSRLLSDRFSAERPKGSFSTLEIQRTEQGDSAMYLCASSSSRVQPQHFGDGTRLSIL.

This clonotype has a handful of counts. The rearrangement links TRBV7-2 to TRBJ1-2; D is uncertain. V shed 3 bases and J shed 4 bases, with 12 bases lying between them. The CDR3 spans 14 residues. The germline CDR1 and CDR2 sequences are SGHTA and FQGNSA. CDR3 sequence reads: CASSLSSASYGYTF. The CDR3 DNA reads TGTGCCAGCAGCTTGAGTTCAGCCTCCTATGGCTACACCTTC.

A few counts support this clonotype. The chain uses TRBV7-9 and TRBJ1-4; no definite D call. CDR1 and CDR2 (germline): SEHNR, FQNEAQ (reference sequence). The CDR3 contains 11 residues. Trimming removed 1 base at V and 10 bases at J, with 4 bases between. The CDR3 coding sequence is TGTGCCAGCAGCTTAGAGGGAAAACTGTTTTTT. Translating it yields CASSLEGKLFF.

This clonotype was seen repeatedly, ten times or more. The rearrangement joins TRBV7-3 to TRBJ2-1; 16 bases fit TRBD2. The J segment lost 8 bases and the V segment lost 2 bases, leaving 0 bases of the junction unmatched. The V gene's germline CDR1 is SGHTA and CDR2 FQGTGA. The CDR3 spans 15 residues. DNA for the CDR3: TGTGCCAGCAGCTTAGGGACTAGCGGGAGGGATGAGCAGTTCTTC. This gives the protein CASSLGTSGRDEQFF.

The V call is TRBV20-1, the J call TRBJ1-2, with D possibly TRBD1 on 6 matching bases. Trimming shortened V by 5 bases and J by 7 bases, and 14 bases separated the two germline ends. The germline V gene encodes CDR1 DFQATT and CDR2 SNEGSKA (reference sequence). This CDR3 spans 12 amino acids. The DNA for the CDR3 is TGCAGTGCTCTACAGGGCGGAGGTGGCTACACCTTC. Encoded protein: CSALQGGGGYTF.

The chain links TRBV7-9 to TRBJ2-5, with D possibly TRBD1 on 6 matching bases. The CDR3 totals 14 residues. V lost 3 bases, J lost 3 bases, and 11 bases lay in between. Germline V gene lookup returns CDR1 SEHNR and CDR2 FQNEAQ (reference sequence). Here the CDR3 reads CASSFLSGEETQYF. In DNA, the CDR3 is TGTGCCAGCAGCTTTCTCTCAGGGGAAGAGACCCAGTACTTC. Looking up the rest from reference TRBV7-9 and TRBJ2-5 gives the full variable domain: DTGVSQNPRHKITKRGQNVTFRCDPISEHNRLYWYRQTLGQGPEFLTYFQNEAQLEKSRLLSDRFSAERPKGSFSTLEIQRTEQGDSAMYLCASSFLSGEETQYFGPGTRLLVL.

This rearrangement joins TRBV3-1 to TRBJ2-5; 8 nucleotides agree with TRBD1. The CDR3 extends over 14 amino acids. The germline CDR1 and CDR2 sequences are LGHDT and YNNKEL (reference sequence). After removal of 2 bases from V and 3 bases from J, the junction contained 2 bases not matched to a gene. The CDR3 loop is CASSQPGQEETQYF. The CDR3 DNA is TGTGCCAGCAGCCAACCGGGACAGGAAGAGACCCAGTACTTC.